This T cell receptor beta chain emerged from a study of blood T cell repertoires in COVID-19. Per the germline V gene, CDR1 is KGHSH and CDR2 is LQKENI. Losses at the gene ends were 6 bases for V and 4 bases for J; bases not matched to a gene: 7. This CDR3 spans 14 amino acids. Generated by immunoSEQ multiplex PCR, the TCRdb table keeps only in-frame clones and is missing some. The sample lists roughly 410,000 clones; about 89% were seen once. The sequence was obtained from a woman aged 55-69 years with COVID-19, enrolled during active disease. The chain carries TRBV18 and TRBJ2-7, with 9 bases identical to TRBD1. Sequencing used peripheral blood. The CDR3 is CASSQRQGEYEQYF. CDR3 bases: TGTGCCAGCTCCCAGCGACAGGGGGAGTACGAGCAGTACTTC.